This TCR beta chain was identified during a study of OX40 agonist ivuxolimab in advanced cancers. In terms of the full investigation: Ivuxolimab was an agonistic, fully human IgG2 monoclonal antibody directed against OX40 (CD134), a costimulatory receptor. Peripheral TCRbeta sequencing aimed to test whether ivuxolimab altered TCR sequence diversity and caused clonal T-cell expansion. Of the approximately 54 patients in dose escalation, 19 had hepatocellular carcinoma, around 15 had melanoma, 9 had renal cell carcinoma and 9 had head and neck cancer. The dose-escalation cohort was around 83% male with a mean age of approximately 60 years, ranging from 23 to 79. Partial responses were achieved by three dose-escalation patients, of whom one had hepatocellular carcinoma and two had cutaneous melanoma. Intravenous ivuxolimab was administered to patients every 2 weeks at six dose levels: 0.01, 0.1, 0.3, 1.5, 3 and 10 mg/kg. The paper reports the monotherapy dose-escalation portion (N of about 52 patients) of the phase I ivuxolimab trial. Patients were allowed to have had prior anti-PD-1, anti-PD-L1 or anti-CTLA-4 therapy, and approximately 41% of the dose-escalation patients had previously received checkpoint inhibitors.

After removal of 7 bases from V and 2 bases from J, the junction retains 4 bases not matched to a gene. CDR3 length: 14 amino acids, cysteine to phenylalanine. Only CDR3 DNA remains: 42 bases, in frame from the first base. The germline V gene provides CDR1 ENHRY and CDR2 SYGVKD. Study-wide conclusions, independent of this receptor: Antigen specificity was not determined for the clonally expanded peripheral T cells. In the 0.1-3.0 mg/kg groups, partial responders had among the lowest normalized peripheral clonal expansion, particularly in CD8+ T cells. After ivuxolimab, CD8+ T cells had more expanded clones than CD4+ T cells on average. Low levels of normalized T-cell clonal expansion were also seen in some patients who did not respond. At doses of 0.1 to 3.0 mg/kg, clonal expansion of both CD4+ and CD8+ T cells in blood was seen between baseline and week 6.

In regard to this clone: The antigen it recognizes is unknown. No base-level quality is on record; no much larger clone is a single base apart.

Patients with autoimmune disease history or receiving systemic immunosuppression were excluded from the trial. Peripheral blood for TCR sequencing was collected from all dose cohorts at baseline, on cycle 4 day 1, and on cycle 7 day 1. The samples were drawn from a first-in-human, open-label, multicenter phase I dose-escalation trial of ivuxolimab. Adults with locally advanced or metastatic melanoma, renal cell, hepatocellular, or head and neck squamous cell carcinoma were enrolled in the trial. Before TCR sequencing, CD4+ and CD8+ T cells were separately sorted from peripheral blood. Genomic DNA was extracted from sorted cells for sequencing of the TCRbeta CDR3 region. TCRbeta CDR3 regions were sequenced using the immunoSEQ Assay. Entries here come from immuneACCESS through TCRdb and include only in-frame sequences with V and J called. Some clones fail to appear in such tables; in the studies checked, an unresolved V gene covers under half of the shortfall, and the cause of the remainder is unknown. The sample table holds about 100,000 clones, of which around 89% were seen once. The ten largest clones capture less than 0.2% of the sample.

The chain is made from TRBV10-3 and TRBJ2-3; a stretch of 9 junction bases matches TRBD2. The specimen was CD4+ or CD8+ T cells sorted from blood, collected in a trial of the OX40 agonist ivuxolimab. This receptor was identified in an adult with an advanced solid tumor such as melanoma, head and neck, liver or kidney cancer. This receptor carries the CDR3 CAITPSGVTDTQYF. The sequenced DNA: TGTGCCATCACGCCTAGCGGGGTCACAGATACGCAGTATTTT.